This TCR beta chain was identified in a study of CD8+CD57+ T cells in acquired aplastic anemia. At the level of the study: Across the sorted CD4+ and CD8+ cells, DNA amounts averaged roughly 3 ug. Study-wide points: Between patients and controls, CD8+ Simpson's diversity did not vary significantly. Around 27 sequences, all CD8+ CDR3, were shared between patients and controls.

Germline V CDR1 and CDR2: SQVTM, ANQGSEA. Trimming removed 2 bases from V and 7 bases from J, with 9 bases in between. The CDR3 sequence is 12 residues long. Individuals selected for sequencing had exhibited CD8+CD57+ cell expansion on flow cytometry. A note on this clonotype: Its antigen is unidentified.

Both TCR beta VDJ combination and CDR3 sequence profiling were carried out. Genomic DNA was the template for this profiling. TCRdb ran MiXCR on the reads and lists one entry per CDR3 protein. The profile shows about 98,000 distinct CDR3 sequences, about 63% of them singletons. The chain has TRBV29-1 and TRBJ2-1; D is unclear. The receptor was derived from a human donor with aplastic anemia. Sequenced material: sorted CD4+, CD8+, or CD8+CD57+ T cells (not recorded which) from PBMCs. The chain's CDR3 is CSVELLGNEQFF. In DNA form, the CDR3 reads TGCAGCGTTGAACTGTTGGGAAATGAGCAGTTCTTC.